Listed below are T cell receptor beta chains from one sample, sequenced in a study of CD4 T cells in relation to SARS-CoV-2 and coronaviruses. Their cognate antigens are unknown. Profiled with immunoSEQ multiplex PCR; TCRdb holds only in-frame clones, not every one. This table holds approximately 40,000 clones, around four fifths found once. Input material: memory CD4+ T cells from PBMCs, cultured in vitro. Receptors originate from an adult with COVID-19. The CDR3 runs from the conserved cysteine through the conserved F or W. A D gene is named only where the DNA matches it firmly. Size is stated for part of the rows, as once, few or many counts, or as a class when the clone is expanded.

D	V	J	size	CDR3	DNA
TRBD2	TRBV27	TRBJ2-1	-	CASSLSGRSYNEQFF	TGTGCCAGCAGTTTGAGCGGGAGGTCCTACAATGAGCAGTTCTTC
-	TRBV5-8	TRBJ2-7	-	CASSLAFGVWGQSPSYEQYF	TGTGCCAGCAGCTTGGCCTTCGGTGTCTGGGGCCAGTCTCCTTCCTACGAGCAGTACTTC
-	TRBV5-1	TRBJ1-2	-	CASSLEGSSYGYTF	TGCGCCAGCAGCTTGGAAGGCAGCAGCTATGGCTACACCTTC
-	TRBV29-1	TRBJ2-7	-	CSVEGLGGGYEQYF	TGCAGCGTTGAAGGGTTGGGTGGTGGCTACGAGCAGTACTTC
-	TRBV28	TRBJ2-2	-	CASSNHTGRNTGELFF	TGTGCCAGCAGTAACCATACCGGCAGAAACACCGGGGAGCTGTTTTTT
-	TRBV5-1	TRBJ2-5	-	CASSLVMGTETQYF	TGCGCCAGCAGCTTGGTCATGGGCACGGAGACCCAGTACTTC
-	TRBV5-1	TRBJ1-6	-	CASSLAGLNLRDSPLHF	TGCGCCAGCAGCTTAGCAGGCCTGAACCTCCGGGATTCACCCCTCCACTTT
-	TRBV9	TRBJ2-2	-	CASSAGLRWGNTGELFF	TGTGCCAGCAGCGCTGGGCTTCGATGGGGGAACACCGGGGAGCTGTTTTTT
TRBD1	TRBV27	TRBJ1-2	-	CASSLYRGARGSYGYTF	TGTGCCAGCAGTTTATACAGGGGCGCGCGAGGTAGCTATGGCTACACCTTC
-	TRBV6-5	TRBJ1-1	-	CASSYSLSTEAFF	TGTGCCAGCAGTTACTCATTATCTACTGAAGCTTTCTTT
-	TRBV28	TRBJ2-4	-	CASSAYGTAPRKGDIQYF	TGTGCCAGCAGTGCCTATGGGACTGCTCCTAGAAAGGGGGACATTCAGTACTTC
TRBD1	TRBV9	TRBJ2-5	-	CASSALAGTGHQETQYF	TGTGCCAGCAGCGCACTAGCCGGGACAGGCCATCAAGAGACCCAGTACTTC
TRBD2	TRBV4-1	TRBJ2-2	-	CASARGSGRDTGELFF	TGCGCCAGCGCCCGGGGCAGCGGGAGAGACACCGGGGAGCTGTTTTTT
TRBD1	TRBV5-6	TRBJ1-2	few	CASSFGPGQGYGYTF	TGTGCCAGCAGCTTTGGTCCGGGACAGGGCTATGGCTACACCTTC
-	TRBV2	TRBJ2-2	few	CASSRDGWNTGELFF	TGTGCCAGCAGCCGGGACGGCTGGAACACCGGGGAGCTGTTTTTT
-	TRBV7-9	TRBJ2-5	-	CASTWGRGETQYF	TGTGCCAGCACCTGGGGGCGCGGAGAGACCCAGTACTTC
TRBD1	TRBV18	TRBJ1-6	once	CASSLLAPTGSSYNSPLHF	TGTGCCAGCTCACTTTTAGCCCCGACAGGGAGCTCCTATAATTCACCCCTCCACTTT
-	TRBV6-5	TRBJ2-7	-	CASNRGAWDEQYF	TGTGCCAGCAATAGGGGCGCGTGGGACGAGCAGTACTTC
TRBD2	TRBV11-3	TRBJ2-3	few	CASSRGTSGRTDTQYF	TGTGCCAGCAGTCGCGGGACTAGCGGGAGAACAGATACGCAGTATTTT
TRBD1	TRBV10-3	TRBJ2-7	-	CAISLSGTGSSYEQYF	TGTGCCATCAGTTTATCCGGGACAGGGAGCTCCTACGAGCAGTACTTC
TRBD2	TRBV2	TRBJ2-5	-	CASSEQGLAGTETQYF	TGTGCCAGCAGTGAACAAGGGCTAGCGGGAACAGAGACCCAGTACTTC
TRBD1	TRBV28	TRBJ1-2	-	CASEDRGYGYTF	TGTGCCAGCGAGGACAGGGGCTATGGCTACACCTTC
TRBD2	TRBV27	TRBJ2-7	-	CASRFRTSGGYEQYF	TGTGCCAGCAGATTCAGGACTAGCGGAGGTTACGAGCAGTACTTC
-	TRBV12-3/TRBV12-4	TRBJ2-7	once	CASSLAQGHEQYF	TGTGCCAGCAGTTTGGCACAGGGACACGAGCAGTACTTC
-	TRBV2	TRBJ2-2	-	CASSRPDTGELFF	TGTGCCAGCAGCCGACCGGACACCGGGGAGCTGTTTTTT
-	TRBV28	TRBJ1-4	-	CASMRETKKATNEKLFF	TGTGCCAGCATGAGGGAAACCAAAAAGGCAACTAATGAAAAACTGTTTTTT
TRBD1	TRBV3-1/TRBV3-2	TRBJ2-2	-	CASSSMTGVIGELFF	TGTGCCAGCAGCTCGATGACAGGGGTGATCGGGGAGCTGTTTTTT
-	TRBV10-3	TRBJ2-3	-	CAISESESDTQYF	TGTGCCATCAGTGAGTCTGAGTCAGATACGCAGTATTTT
TRBD1	TRBV27	TRBJ1-2	-	CASSHRGLYGYTF	TGTGCCAGCAGTCACAGGGGGCTTTATGGCTACACCTTC
-	TRBV7-2	TRBJ2-7	-	CASSYNTYEQYF	TGTGCCAGCAGCTATAATACCTACGAGCAGTACTTC
-	TRBV9	TRBJ1-2	-	CASSVDPGNYGYTF	TGTGCCAGCAGCGTGGACCCAGGAAACTATGGCTACACCTTC
-	TRBV12-3/TRBV12-4	TRBJ2-7	-	CASSLRREQYF	TGTGCCAGCAGTTTGAGGAGGGAGCAGTACTTC
TRBD2	TRBV7-8	TRBJ2-7	few	CASSPSGLAGAYEQYF	TGTGCCAGCAGCCCGTCGGGACTAGCGGGAGCATACGAGCAGTACTTC
TRBD1	TRBV5-5	TRBJ1-1	-	CASSLTGDTEAFF	TGTGCCAGCAGCTTGACAGGGGACACTGAAGCTTTCTTT
TRBD1	TRBV19	TRBJ1-2	-	CASSIGQGYGYTF	TGTGCCAGTAGTATAGGACAGGGCTATGGCTACACCTTC
-	TRBV6-5	TRBJ2-7	once	CASSSPMTYEQYF	TGTGCCAGCAGTTCACCTATGACCTACGAGCAGTACTTC
-	TRBV7-3	TRBJ2-7	-	CASSLRLETPYEQYF	TGTGCCAGCAGCTTAAGGCTAGAAACCCCCTACGAGCAGTACTTC
TRBD1	TRBV6-5	TRBJ1-3	few	CASSLGGEGNTIYF	TGTGCCAGCAGTTTAGGGGGCGAAGGAAACACCATATATTTT
-	TRBV5-6	TRBJ1-6	-	CASSLGQKNSPLHF	TGTGCCAGCAGCTTGGGACAAAAAAATTCACCCCTCCACTTT
-	TRBV13	TRBJ2-1	-	CASSLDSYNEQFF	TGTGCCAGCAGCTTAGATTCTTACAATGAGCAGTTCTTC
-	TRBV24-1	TRBJ2-3	-	CATSDRESGTGSDTQYF	TGTGCCACCAGTGATCGGGAGTCCGGGACTGGCTCAGATACGCAGTATTTT
-	TRBV7-8	TRBJ2-3	-	CASSDQGLDTQYF	TGTGCCAGCAGCGATCAGGGTTTGGATACGCAGTATTTT
-	TRBV28	TRBJ1-3	few	CASSPLDGYGNTIYF	TGTGCCAGCAGTCCATTAGACGGGTATGGAAACACCATATATTTT
TRBD1	TRBV5-5	TRBJ1-6	once	CASSLSQGQARPLHF	TGTGCCAGCAGCTTGTCCCAAGGACAGGCTCGGCCCCTCCACTTT
-	TRBV10-3	TRBJ2-7	few	CAISESTGGEQYF	TGTGCCATCAGTGAGTCGACAGGCGGCGAGCAGTACTTC
-	TRBV18	TRBJ2-1	few	CASSPIQSKVLSLFF	TGTGCCAGCTCACCAATACAATCAAAGGTTTTGAGTCTGTTCTTC
-	TRBV20-1	TRBJ1-1	once	CSASGVAGREAFF	TGCAGTGCTAGTGGGGTGGCCGGCCGGGAAGCTTTCTTT
-	TRBV14	TRBJ1-2	few	CASSQAGNYGYTF	TGTGCCAGCAGCCAGGCGGGGAACTATGGCTACACCTTC
-	TRBV28	TRBJ2-1	-	CASSGSRGLPGLSYNEQFF	TGTGCCAGCAGTGGCTCCAGGGGGCTACCGGGACTATCCTACAATGAGCAGTTCTTC
TRBD2	TRBV27	TRBJ2-3	-	CASRASLAGWADTQYF	TGTGCCAGCAGAGCTTCTTTAGCGGGATGGGCAGATACGCAGTATTTT
TRBD2	TRBV15	TRBJ2-3	-	CAVKTPGLGDTDTQYF	TGTGCCGTTAAAACTCCGGGACTAGGAGACACAGATACGCAGTATTTT
-	TRBV5-6	TRBJ2-5	-	CASSRTGRGGETQYF	TGTGCCAGCAGCCGGACAGGTCGGGGGGGAGAGACCCAGTACTTC
-	TRBV7-9	TRBJ2-1	-	CASSLDGSEQFF	TGTGCCAGCAGCTTAGACGGGAGTGAGCAGTTCTTC
-	TRBV7-9	TRBJ1-5	-	CASSLGSGGGNQPQHF	TGTGCCAGCAGCTTAGGTAGCGGGGGCGGCAATCAGCCCCAGCATTTT
-	TRBV28	TRBJ2-3	-	CASSLWDHKLTDTQYF	TGTGCCAGCAGTTTATGGGACCACAAACTCACAGATACGCAGTATTTT
TRBD1	TRBV28	TRBJ2-5	-	CASRSTGKERETQYF	TGTGCCAGCAGATCGACAGGGAAAGAAAGGGAGACCCAGTACTTC
-	TRBV28	TRBJ2-1	-	CASSAPEGWDEQFF	TGTGCCAGCAGTGCCCCTGAGGGGTGGGATGAGCAGTTCTTC